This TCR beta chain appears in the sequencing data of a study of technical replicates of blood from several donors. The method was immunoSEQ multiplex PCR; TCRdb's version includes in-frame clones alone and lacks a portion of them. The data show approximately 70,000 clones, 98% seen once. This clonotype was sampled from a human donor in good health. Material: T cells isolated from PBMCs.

DNA for the CDR3: TGTGCCAGCAGTCTCCAGGGGACAGGGGGCATGGGACAGCCCCAGCATTTT. Amino acids: CASSLQGTGGMGQPQHF. This chain joins TRBV2 and TRBJ1-5; 12 bases map to TRBD1. Germline values: CDR1 SNHLY, CDR2 FYNNEI. CDR3 size: 17 residues. V lost 5 bases and J lost 7; bases outside the gene matches: 12.